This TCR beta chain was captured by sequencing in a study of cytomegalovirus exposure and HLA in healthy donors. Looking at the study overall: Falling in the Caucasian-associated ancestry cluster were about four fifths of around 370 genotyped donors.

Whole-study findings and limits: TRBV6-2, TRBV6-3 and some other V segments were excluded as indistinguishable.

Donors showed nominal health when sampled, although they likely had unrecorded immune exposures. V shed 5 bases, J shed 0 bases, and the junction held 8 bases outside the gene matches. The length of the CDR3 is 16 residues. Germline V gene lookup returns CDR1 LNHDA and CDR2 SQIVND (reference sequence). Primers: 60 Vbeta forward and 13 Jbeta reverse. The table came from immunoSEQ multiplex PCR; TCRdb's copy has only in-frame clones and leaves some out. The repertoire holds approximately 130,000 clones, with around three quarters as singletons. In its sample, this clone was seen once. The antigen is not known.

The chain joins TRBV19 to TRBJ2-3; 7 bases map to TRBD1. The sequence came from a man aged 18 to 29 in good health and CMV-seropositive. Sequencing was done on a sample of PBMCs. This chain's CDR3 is CASSGFGTVSTDTQYF. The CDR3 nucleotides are TGTGCCAGTAGTGGATTCGGGACAGTTAGCACAGATACGCAGTATTTT.